Sequencing of this T cell receptor (beta chain) was carried out in a study of T cell responses to AZD1222 COVID-19 vaccine. Data came from immunoSEQ multiplex PCR; TCRdb stores just in-frame clones and leaves some out. The sample has fewer than 130,000 clones; 70% to 90% are singletons. This CDR3 is built from 10 residues. Germline CDR1 is SGHKS and CDR2 is YYEKEE (reference sequence). The ends were cut back, 5 bases at V and 5 bases at J, with 4 bases in the middle. Regarding the study as a whole: Unmutated variant regions are reportedly targeted by nearly half of spike-specific TCRs. Elevations in Spike-specific TCR breadth and depth followed administration of two AZD1222 doses. Spike was spanned by vaccine-associated CD4 TCRs, which were dominant at 160-218 and 743-854.

About this clone: Its antigen is not known.

This receptor was identified in an adult in good health. Sequenced here: peripheral blood, sampled on day 0 of AZD1222 vaccination. The chain carries TRBV5-5 and TRBJ1-1, with unresolved D. The CDR3 region is CASSGTEAFF. The CDR3 nucleotides read TGTGCCAGCAGTGGTACTGAAGCTTTCTTT.